The clone carrying this T cell receptor beta chain was observed many times. The sample is drawn from a study of human T cells and chemical hapten exposure. About the research overall: On about 2 cm by about 2 cm of upper inner arm skin, sensitization was performed with 2% DPC. On the upper back, patch tests were applied with 0.01% DPC and read at 6 days.

The time point: patch test 1, 2 weeks after DPC sensitization. Treatment of the sample: therapeutic diphenylcyclopropenone sensitization with weekly scalp DPC. Alopecia patients, 18 to 70 years old and DPC-suitable, served as donors. In the source study's methods: Some 100,000 TCRs per sample was the median, with a range of about 20,000 to 690,600. TCRdb itself ran the RACE reads through MiXCR, one entry per CDR3 protein. TCRdb, not the authors, supplied the V and J calls. Here the sample spans some 350,000 distinct CDR3 sequences, around 7% being singletons. Trimming took 5 bases from V and 2 from J, leaving 14 bases between them. Germline values: CDR1 DFQATT, CDR2 SNEGSKA (reference sequence). The CDR3 sequence is 14 residues long.

The chain couples TRBV20-1 to TRBJ2-3; TRBD2 might be the D (6 bases). The sequencing here drew on whole blood, taken in connection with sensitization to the hapten diphenylcyclopropenone (DPC). This TCR was sampled from a woman aged 18 to 35 with alopecia areata. Some clones in this sample may be carry-over from other donors' samples. The CDR3 DNA reads TGCAGTGCTCGGGACTTCCGGCACACAGATACGCAGTATTTT. It specifies CSARDFRHTDTQYF.